What follows are 21 T cell receptor beta chains derived from one specimen sequenced in a study of T cell changes during pregnancy in multiple sclerosis. Sequencing used immunoSEQ multiplex PCR; TCRdb keeps in-frame clones, though not all of them. The table shows about 55,000 clones, with 94% occurring only once. This specimen consisted of CD8+ T cells from peripheral blood mononuclear cells, obtained in the third trimester of pregnancy. The source of these receptors is a female donor with multiple sclerosis, enrolled in a pregnancy study.

The rearrangement links TRBV4-2 to TRBJ2-7, with 8 bases aligning to TRBD1. Trimming cost V 5 bases and J 5 bases; bases outside gene matches: 11. Germline CDR1 reads LGHNA; CDR2 reads YNFKEQ. This CDR3 contains 15 residues. The CDR3 bases are TGTGCCAGCAGCATTCCGGGCAGGGGGCAACACGAGCAGTACTTC. Its translation: CASSIPGRGQHEQYF.

The V gene is TRBV4-1, the J gene TRBJ2-7, with D maybe TRBD2 (5 bases). The V and J ends lost 4 bases and 2 bases respectively, with 15 bases between them. The CDR3 length is 15 residues. CDR1 is MGHRA, CDR2 YSYEKL, per germline. The CDR3 bases are TGCGCCAGCAGCCCGGGCAAGGGAGTCCCCTACGAGCAGTACTTC. It specifies CASSPGKGVPYEQYF.

In this sample, this clone turned up once. This chain uses TRBV5-6 with TRBJ2-2, with 10 nucleotides matching TRBD2. From germline, CDR1 is SGHDT and CDR2 YYEEEE. This CDR3 comprises 19 residues. Trimming took 2 bases from V and 0 from J; bases not matched to a gene: 10. CDR3 DNA: TGTGCCAGCAGCTTTATAGCGGGAGGAGTGTGGCCGAACACCGGGGAGCTGTTTTTT. As protein: CASSFIAGGVWPNTGELFF. Full variable domain (missing parts from reference TRBV5-6 and TRBJ2-2): DAGVTQSPTHLIKTRGQQVTLRCSPKSGHDTVSWYQQALGQGPQFIFQYYEEEERQRGNFPDRFSGHQFPNYSSELNVNALLLGDSALYLCASSFIAGGVWPNTGELFFGEGSRLTVL.

The gene calls are TRBV6-6 and TRBJ2-1; 12 positions agree with TRBD2. CDR3 size: 16 residues. CDR1 MNHNY and CDR2 SVGAGI come from the germline V gene (reference sequence). J lost 1 base, V lost 6 bases, and 4 bases had no gene match. The CDR3 loop reads CASRDGTSGSYNEQFF. The CDR3 region has the DNA TGTGCCAGCAGGGACGGGACTAGCGGGTCCTACAATGAGCAGTTCTTC.

The chain joins TRBV11-2 to TRBJ2-1; D gene ambiguous. The ends were cut back, 1 base at V and 5 bases at J, with 9 bases in the middle. This CDR3 has 14 amino acids. The V gene's germline CDR1 is SGHAT and CDR2 FQNNGV. The CDR3 protein is CASSLGNSNNEQFF. The CDR3 DNA reads as TGTGCCAGCAGCTTAGGAAACAGCAACAATGAGCAGTTCTTC.

The chain employs TRBV7-9 and TRBJ2-3, with D maybe TRBD2 (7 bases). With 8 bases removed from V and 2 bases from J, the gap between germline ends came to 23 bases. The CDR3 has 17 residues. The germline V gene has CDR1 SEHNR and CDR2 FQNEAQ (reference sequence). The CDR3 sequence: CASRSPPRGPDTDTQYF. The CDR3 DNA follows: TGTGCCAGCCGGAGCCCCCCGCGGGGGCCAGACACAGATACGCAGTATTTT.

The chain links TRBV4-3 to TRBJ2-1, with 7 bases identical to TRBD2. Looked up from germline, CDR1 is LGHNA and CDR2 is YSLEER. V was clipped by 0 bases and J by 7 bases; unmatched bases: 12. This CDR3 contains 17 residues. CDR3 loop: CASSQDGVGGPWNEQFF. The DNA of the CDR3 is TGCGCCAGCAGCCAAGATGGCGTGGGAGGGCCTTGGAATGAGCAGTTCTTC.

This chain links TRBV16 with TRBJ1-4; the D gene is possibly TRBD1 (6 bases). The CDR3 runs to 13 residues. Germline V lookup: CDR1 KGHSY, CDR2 FQNENV. Trimming removed 1 base at V and 10 bases at J, with 10 bases between. The CDR3 sequence: CASSQWLGAKLFF. CDR3 DNA: TGTGCCAGCAGCCAATGGCTGGGGGCAAAACTGTTTTTT.

The chain is built from TRBV19 and TRBJ2-1, with 12 bases aligning to TRBD2. Germline V gene sequence: CDR1 LNHDA, CDR2 SQIVND (reference sequence). J gave up 3 bases and V 5 bases, and 5 bases lay outside the gene matches. The CDR3 spans 16 residues. The CDR3 protein is CASSATSGSVYNEQFF. CDR3 nucleotides: TGTGCCAGTAGTGCGACTAGCGGGAGTGTCTACAATGAGCAGTTCTTC.

J is TRBJ1-1 and V is TRBV12-5, with D perhaps matching TRBD1 (5 bases). The germline V and J ends were trimmed by 3 bases and 3 bases, with 11 bases remaining between them. This CDR3 is built from 14 residues. The germline gives CDR1 LGHNT, CDR2 FRNRAP. This chain's CDR3 is CASGFQGGDTEAFF. CDR3 coding DNA: TGTGCTAGTGGTTTCCAGGGTGGGGACACTGAAGCTTTCTTT.

This chain links TRBV6-4 with TRBJ2-3; 10 bases line up with TRBD2. Germline assignment: CDR1 MRHNA and CDR2 SNTAGT. The CDR3 is 15 residues long. J lost 7 bases, V lost 5 bases, and 9 bases had no gene match. CDR3 sequence: CASSPSGRGTNTQYF. The CDR3 DNA reads as TGTGCCAGCAGTCCGAGCGGGAGGGGTACGAATACGCAGTATTTT.

The rearrangement links TRBV30 to TRBJ2-7; 9 nucleotides line up with TRBD1. Trimming at V came to 0 bases and at J to 2 bases, leaving 8 bases not matched to a gene. This CDR3 is 16 amino acids long. CDR1 GTSNPN and CDR2 SVGIG come from the germline V gene (reference sequence). For the CDR3, the DNA is TGTGCCTGGAGTGTACTTCGGGACAGGGTCCCCTACGAGCAGTACTTC. Its translation is CAWSVLRDRVPYEQYF. Together with reference TRBV30 and TRBJ2-7, the CDR3 gives the full variable domain: SQTIHQWPATLVQPVGSPLSLECTVEGTSNPNLYWYRQAAGRGLQLLFYSVGIGQISSEVPQNLSASRPQDRQFILSSKKLLLSDSGFYLCAWSVLRDRVPYEQYFGPGTRLTVT.

The CDR3 sequence: CASSRIGGFEEKLFF. For the CDR3, the DNA is TGTGCCAGCAGCCGGATCGGAGGATTTGAGGAAAAACTGTTTTTT. The chain couples TRBV7-2 to TRBJ1-4, with unresolved D. The germline V gene encodes CDR1 SGHTA and CDR2 FQGNSA. V lost 5 bases and J lost 8, with 18 bases in between. The CDR3 runs to 15 residues.

This clone was found once. This chain links TRBV6-5 with TRBJ1-5; no definite D call. V was cut by 0 bases and J by 0 bases, with 6 bases left in between. CDR1 is MNHEY, CDR2 SVGAGI, per germline. The CDR3 is made up of 15 amino acids. CDR3 amino acids: CASSYSAGSNQPQHF. CDR3 sequence (DNA): TGTGCCAGCAGTTACTCGGCAGGTAGCAATCAGCCCCAGCATTTT.

V gene TRBV7-9 combines with J gene TRBJ1-1; tentatively, D is TRBD1 (5 bases). CDR3 size: 15 residues. Germline V gene sequence: CDR1 SEHNR, CDR2 FQNEAQ (reference sequence). Trimming removed 5 bases from V and 1 base from J, with 14 bases in between. CDR3 nucleotides: TGTGCCAGCAGCCAAGATGAGACAGAGAACACTGAAGCTTTCTTT. This encodes CASSQDETENTEAFF.

V usage is TRBV9 and J usage is TRBJ2-1; no reliable D call. CDR1 and CDR2 from the germline V gene are SGDLS and YYNGEE. Trimming shortened V by 1 base and J by 5 bases, and 13 bases separated the two germline ends. CDR3 length equals 15 residues. The CDR3 bases are TGTGCCAGCAGCGTATCGGGTGCTGATCACAATGAGCAGTTCTTC. Amino acid sequence: CASSVSGADHNEQFF.

The V call is TRBV4-1, the J call TRBJ1-2, with D perhaps TRBD1 (5 bases). The CDR3 consists of 16 residues. V was shortened by 0 bases and J by 5 bases, with 16 bases between the two germline ends. The germline V gene encodes CDR1 MGHRA and CDR2 YSYEKL. The CDR3 spells CASSQDEGQGGYGYTF. For the CDR3, the DNA is TGCGCCAGCAGCCAAGATGAGGGCCAGGGAGGATATGGCTACACCTTC.

On this clone: The junction departs from the called germline gene at one end, perhaps through a read error. The chain combines TRBV7-7 with TRBJ2-5; D perhaps matches TRBD1 (7 bases). Per germline, CDR1 SSHAT and CDR2 FNYEAQ (reference sequence). CDR3 size: 15 residues. CDR3 sequence: CASSLTQGGSETQYF. The CDR3 nucleotides read TGTGCTAGCAGCTTAACTCAGGGGGGCAGTGAGACCCAGTACTTC.

This clone was detected only a few times. The chain links TRBV29-1 to TRBJ1-1; D remains ambiguous. Germline V gene sequence: CDR1 SQVTM, CDR2 ANQGSEA. V lost 3 bases and J 1 base, leaving 9 bases between the germline ends. This CDR3 region has 13 residues. The CDR3, as DNA: TGCAGCGTTGATCGGCGGCAGAACACTGAAGCTTTCTTT. As protein: CSVDRRQNTEAFF.

The chain links TRBV11-3 to TRBJ2-3, with a possible D match to TRBD2 (6 bases). The CDR3 covers 19 residues. CDR1 and CDR2 from the germline V gene are SGHNT and YENEEA. With 4 bases removed from V and 1 base from J, the gap between germline ends came to 24 bases. The CDR3 region is CASSSPVGGTIRGTDTQYF. CDR3 DNA: TGTGCCAGCAGCTCCCCGGTGGGAGGCACTATACGCGGCACAGATACGCAGTATTTT.

CDR3 nucleotides: TGTGCCAGCAGCCAAGGACTAGCGGCGGTCGAGCAGTACTTC. Protein sequence: CASSQGLAAVEQYF. This chain joins TRBV4-2 and TRBJ2-7; 9 positions agree with TRBD2. Germline values: CDR1 LGHNA, CDR2 YNFKEQ. The CDR3 runs 14 residues. J gave up 6 bases and V 1 base, and 4 bases lay outside the gene matches.